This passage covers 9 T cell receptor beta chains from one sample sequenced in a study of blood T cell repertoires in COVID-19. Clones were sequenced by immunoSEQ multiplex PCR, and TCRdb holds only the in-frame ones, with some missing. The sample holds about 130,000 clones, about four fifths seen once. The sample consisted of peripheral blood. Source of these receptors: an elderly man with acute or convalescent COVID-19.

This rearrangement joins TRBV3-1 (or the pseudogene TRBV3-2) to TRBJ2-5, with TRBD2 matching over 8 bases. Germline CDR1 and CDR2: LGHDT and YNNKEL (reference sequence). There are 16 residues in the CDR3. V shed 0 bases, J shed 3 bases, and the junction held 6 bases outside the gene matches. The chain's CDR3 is CASSQDPTSGKETQYF. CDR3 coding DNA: TGTGCCAGCAGCCAAGATCCAACTAGCGGAAAAGAGACCCAGTACTTC.

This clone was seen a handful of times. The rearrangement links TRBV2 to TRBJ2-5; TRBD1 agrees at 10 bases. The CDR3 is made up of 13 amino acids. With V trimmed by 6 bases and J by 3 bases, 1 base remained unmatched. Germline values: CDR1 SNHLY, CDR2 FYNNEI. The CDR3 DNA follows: TGTGCCAGCAGGGGGACAGGGGAAGAGACCCAGTACTTC. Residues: CASRGTGEETQYF.

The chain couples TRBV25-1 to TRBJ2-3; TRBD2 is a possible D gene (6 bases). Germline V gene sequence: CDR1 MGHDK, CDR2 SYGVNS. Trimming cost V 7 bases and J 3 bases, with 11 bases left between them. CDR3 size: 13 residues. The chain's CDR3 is CASNRAGTDTQYF. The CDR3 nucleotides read TGTGCCAGCAACCGCGCGGGGACAGATACGCAGTATTTT.

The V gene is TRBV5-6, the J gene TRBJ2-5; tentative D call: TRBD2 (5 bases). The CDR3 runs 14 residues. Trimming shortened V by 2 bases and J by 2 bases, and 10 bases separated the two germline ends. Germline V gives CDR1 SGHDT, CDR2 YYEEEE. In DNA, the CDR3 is TGTGCCAGCAGCTTACCTCCGGGGCAAGAGACCCAGTACTTC. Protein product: CASSLPPGQETQYF.

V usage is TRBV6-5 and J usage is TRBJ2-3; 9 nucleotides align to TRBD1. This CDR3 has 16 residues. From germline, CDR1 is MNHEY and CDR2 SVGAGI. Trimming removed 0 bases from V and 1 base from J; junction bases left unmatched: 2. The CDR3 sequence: CASSYSRTGGTDTQYF. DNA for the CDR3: TGTGCCAGCAGTTACTCGAGGACAGGGGGCACAGATACGCAGTATTTT.

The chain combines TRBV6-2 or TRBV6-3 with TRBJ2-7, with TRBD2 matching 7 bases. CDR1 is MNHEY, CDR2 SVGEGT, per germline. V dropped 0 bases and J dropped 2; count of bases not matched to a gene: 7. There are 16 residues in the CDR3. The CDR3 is CASSYSLSGFAYEQYF. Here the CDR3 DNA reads TGTGCCAGCAGTTACTCCCTTAGCGGGTTTGCCTACGAGCAGTACTTC.

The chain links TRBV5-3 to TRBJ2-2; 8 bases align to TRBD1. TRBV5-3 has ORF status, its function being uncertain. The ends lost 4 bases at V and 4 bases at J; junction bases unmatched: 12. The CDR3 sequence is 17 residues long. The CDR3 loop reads CARSIGQGRKSTGELFF. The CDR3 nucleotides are TGTGCCAGAAGCATTGGACAGGGAAGGAAAAGCACCGGGGAGCTGTTTTTT.

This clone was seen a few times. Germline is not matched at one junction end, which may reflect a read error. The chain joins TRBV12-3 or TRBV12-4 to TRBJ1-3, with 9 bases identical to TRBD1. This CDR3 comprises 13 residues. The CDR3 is CASSPAYPTGGDF. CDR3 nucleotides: TGTGCCAGCAGTCCCGCTTACCCGACAGGGGGGGATTTT.

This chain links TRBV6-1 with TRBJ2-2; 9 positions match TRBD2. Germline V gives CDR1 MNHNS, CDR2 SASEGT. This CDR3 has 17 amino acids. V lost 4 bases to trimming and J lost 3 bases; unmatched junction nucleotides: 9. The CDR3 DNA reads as TGTGCCAGCAGTGGGAGGCGGGGGGGCCTCTACACCGGGGAGCTGTTTTTT. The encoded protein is CASSGRRGGLYTGELFF.